The rows below give T cell receptor beta chains drawn from one sample of a study of cytomegalovirus exposure and HLA in healthy donors. Only in-frame clones appear in the TCRdb table, and some are missing; sequencing was by immunoSEQ multiplex PCR. The profile covers roughly 330,000 clones, with roughly 90% appearing a single time and more than 0.9% taken by the ten largest. The sample comprised PBMCs. The receptor source for this set is a woman in her 30s in good health and CMV-seropositive. CDR3s include the opening cysteine and the closing phenylalanine or tryptophan. D genes are given only for firm matches. Part of the rows lack a size; the others show once, few, many or a class for expanded clones.

d_gene: NA
abundance: NA
j_gene: TRBJ1-1
v_gene: TRBV6-5
CDR3aa: CASSYGIEAFF
CDR3nt: TGTGCCAGCAGTTACGGTATTGAAGCTTTCTTT

d_gene: NA
abundance: NA
j_gene: TRBJ1-3
v_gene: TRBV19
CDR3aa: CASSLFSRTASGNTIYF
CDR3nt: TGTGCCAGTAGTCTATTTTCCCGGACAGCCTCTGGAAACACCATATATTTT

d_gene: NA
abundance: NA
j_gene: TRBJ2-3
v_gene: TRBV7-8
CDR3aa: CASSLTGVVSDTQYF
CDR3nt: TGTGCCAGCAGCTTAACGGGAGTGGTCTCAGATACGCAGTATTTT

d_gene: TRBD1
abundance: NA
j_gene: TRBJ1-2
v_gene: TRBV25-1
CDR3aa: CASSPAGDRGRTYGYTF
CDR3nt: TGTGCCAGCAGCCCCGCGGGCGACAGGGGGCGCACCTATGGCTACACCTTC

d_gene: NA
abundance: NA
j_gene: TRBJ1-2
v_gene: TRBV29-1
CDR3aa: CSAAIDGNYGYTF
CDR3nt: TGCAGCGCCGCCATAGACGGCAACTATGGCTACACCTTC

d_gene: NA
abundance: NA
j_gene: TRBJ2-7
v_gene: TRBV7-6
CDR3aa: CASSPVALATYEQYF
CDR3nt: TGTGCCAGCAGCCCCGTGGCGCTGGCTACCTACGAGCAGTACTTC

d_gene: NA
abundance: NA
j_gene: TRBJ2-5
v_gene: TRBV2
CDR3aa: CASSEAIAQGGQETQYF
CDR3nt: TGTGCCAGCAGTGAAGCCATTGCGCAGGGGGGTCAAGAGACCCAGTACTTC

d_gene: NA
abundance: NA
j_gene: TRBJ2-7
v_gene: TRBV27
CDR3aa: CASSLGSEKYEQYF
CDR3nt: TGTGCCAGCAGTTTAGGGTCGGAGAAGTACGAGCAGTACTTC

d_gene: TRBD2
abundance: NA
j_gene: TRBJ2-1
v_gene: TRBV7-9
CDR3aa: CASSLIAGVNNEQFF
CDR3nt: TGTGCCAGCAGCTTAATAGCGGGCGTAAACAATGAGCAGTTCTTC

d_gene: NA
abundance: NA
j_gene: TRBJ2-7
v_gene: TRBV11-2
CDR3aa: CASSLVRVEQYF
CDR3nt: TGTGCCAGCAGCTTGGTCAGGGTCGAGCAGTACTTC

d_gene: TRBD1
abundance: NA
j_gene: TRBJ1-1
v_gene: TRBV6-6
CDR3aa: CASSYSGTGSLDAFF
CDR3nt: TGTGCCAGCAGTTACTCGGGGACAGGGTCTTTGGATGCTTTCTTT

d_gene: TRBD1
abundance: NA
j_gene: TRBJ1-5
v_gene: TRBV7-7
CDR3aa: CASSLGTGDSNQPQHF
CDR3nt: TGTGCCAGCAGCTTAGGGACAGGGGATAGCAATCAGCCCCAGCATTTT

d_gene: NA
abundance: NA
j_gene: TRBJ2-7
v_gene: TRBV28
CDR3aa: CASSSALASAYEQYF
CDR3nt: TGTGCCAGCAGTTCAGCCTTAGCATCGGCCTACGAGCAGTACTTC

d_gene: TRBD1
abundance: NA
j_gene: TRBJ1-5
v_gene: TRBV15
CDR3aa: CATSATGTAQPQHF
CDR3nt: TGTGCCACCAGCGCGACAGGGACGGCCCAGCCCCAGCATTTT

d_gene: NA
abundance: NA
j_gene: TRBJ2-5
v_gene: TRBV5-1
CDR3aa: CASSNPQGKETQYF
CDR3nt: TGCGCCAGCAGCAATCCACAGGGTAAAGAGACCCAGTACTTC

d_gene: NA
abundance: NA
j_gene: TRBJ1-3
v_gene: TRBV30
CDR3aa: CAWVPRSAGNTIYF
CDR3nt: TGTGCCTGGGTCCCCCGGTCTGCCGGAAACACCATATATTTT

d_gene: NA
abundance: NA
j_gene: TRBJ1-2
v_gene: TRBV14
CDR3aa: CASSQDRGYGYTF
CDR3nt: TGTGCCAGCAGCCAAGACAGGGGATATGGCTACACCTTC

d_gene: TRBD1
abundance: once
j_gene: TRBJ2-1
v_gene: TRBV28
CDR3aa: CASTRGRSNEQFF
CDR3nt: TGTGCCAGCACCAGGGGGCGCTCAAATGAGCAGTTCTTC

d_gene: NA
abundance: NA
j_gene: TRBJ2-6
v_gene: TRBV11-2
CDR3aa: CASSLATGANVLTF
CDR3nt: TGTGCCAGCAGCTTAGCGACTGGGGCCAACGTCCTGACTTTC

d_gene: NA
abundance: NA
j_gene: TRBJ1-4
v_gene: TRBV2
CDR3aa: CASSEETNEKLFF
CDR3nt: TGTGCCAGCAGTGAGGAGACTAATGAAAAACTGTTTTTT

d_gene: NA
abundance: NA
j_gene: TRBJ1-1
v_gene: TRBV5-6
CDR3aa: CASSLGTALNTEAFF
CDR3nt: TGTGCCAGCAGCTTGGGCACAGCTTTGAACACTGAAGCTTTCTTT

d_gene: NA
abundance: NA
j_gene: TRBJ2-1
v_gene: TRBV27
CDR3aa: CASSFGVAFEQFF
CDR3nt: TGTGCCAGCAGTTTTGGGGTAGCGTTTGAGCAGTTCTTC

d_gene: TRBD2
abundance: NA
j_gene: TRBJ2-5
v_gene: TRBV5-1
CDR3aa: CASSSTSGGETQYF
CDR3nt: TGCGCCAGCAGCTCTACTAGCGGGGGGGAGACCCAGTACTTC

d_gene: NA
abundance: NA
j_gene: TRBJ1-1
v_gene: TRBV4-1
CDR3aa: CASSQDPGGVREAFF
CDR3nt: TGCGCCAGCAGCCAAGACCCCGGGGGGGTAAGGGAAGCTTTCTTT

d_gene: NA
abundance: once
j_gene: TRBJ2-7
v_gene: TRBV5-1
CDR3aa: CASSLEGVYEQYF
CDR3nt: TGCGCCAGCAGCTTGGAGGGGGTCTACGAGCAGTACTTC

d_gene: NA
abundance: NA
j_gene: TRBJ2-7
v_gene: TRBV4-1
CDR3aa: CASSQEWGQVTLREQYF
CDR3nt: TGCGCCAGCAGCCAAGAGTGGGGGCAAGTAACACTACGTGAGCAGTACTTC

d_gene: NA
abundance: NA
j_gene: TRBJ2-2
v_gene: TRBV4-3
CDR3aa: CASSPRSGLTNTGELFF
CDR3nt: TGCGCCAGCAGTCCACGGTCGGGGCTGACGAACACCGGGGAGCTGTTTTTT

d_gene: NA
abundance: NA
j_gene: TRBJ2-1
v_gene: TRBV6-1
CDR3aa: CASSESGSNNEQFF
CDR3nt: TGTGCCAGCAGTGAAAGCGGCAGCAACAATGAGCAGTTCTTC

d_gene: NA
abundance: NA
j_gene: TRBJ1-2
v_gene: TRBV14
CDR3aa: CASSPSSLNYGYTF
CDR3nt: TGTGCCAGCAGCCCTAGCTCCCTTAACTATGGCTACACCTTC

d_gene: NA
abundance: NA
j_gene: TRBJ2-1
v_gene: TRBV28
CDR3aa: CASTSKRGGFEQFF
CDR3nt: TGTGCCAGCACCTCGAAGCGTGGGGGTTTTGAGCAGTTCTTC

d_gene: NA
abundance: NA
j_gene: TRBJ2-7
v_gene: TRBV27
CDR3aa: CASSPTFSSYEQYF
CDR3nt: TGTGCCAGCAGCCCCACCTTTAGCTCCTACGAGCAGTACTTC

d_gene: TRBD2
abundance: NA
j_gene: TRBJ2-7
v_gene: TRBV27
CDR3aa: CASQQGLAGGPGYEQYF
CDR3nt: TGTGCCAGCCAACAGGGACTAGCGGGGGGGCCGGGGTACGAGCAGTACTTC

d_gene: NA
abundance: NA
j_gene: TRBJ2-2
v_gene: TRBV7-2
CDR3aa: CASSLGEPKLFF
CDR3nt: TGTGCCAGCAGCTTAGGGGAGCCCAAGCTGTTTTTT

d_gene: TRBD1
abundance: NA
j_gene: TRBJ1-2
v_gene: TRBV27
CDR3aa: CASSLTAGQHYGYTF
CDR3nt: TGTGCCAGCAGTTTGACCGCGGGACAGCACTATGGCTACACCTTC

d_gene: NA
abundance: NA
j_gene: TRBJ2-1
v_gene: TRBV27
CDR3aa: CASSFSRGIPYNEQFF
CDR3nt: TGTGCCAGCAGTTTCTCGAGGGGAATACCCTACAATGAGCAGTTCTTC

d_gene: TRBD1
abundance: NA
j_gene: TRBJ1-1
v_gene: TRBV7-9
CDR3aa: CASSLLGTGLNTEAFF
CDR3nt: TGTGCCAGCAGCCTATTGGGGACAGGATTGAACACTGAAGCTTTCTTT

d_gene: NA
abundance: NA
j_gene: TRBJ1-6
v_gene: TRBV11-2
CDR3aa: CASSSLQGFSPLHF
CDR3nt: TGTGCCAGCAGTTCTCTTCAAGGGTTCTCACCCCTCCACTTT

d_gene: NA
abundance: NA
j_gene: TRBJ2-1
v_gene: TRBV27
CDR3aa: CASHRSYNEQFF
CDR3nt: TGTGCCAGCCATCGGTCCTACAATGAGCAGTTCTTC

d_gene: NA
abundance: NA
j_gene: TRBJ2-1
v_gene: TRBV5-1
CDR3aa: CASSSDGSYNEQFF
CDR3nt: TGCGCCAGCAGCTCAGACGGCTCCTACAATGAGCAGTTCTTC

d_gene: NA
abundance: NA
j_gene: TRBJ1-5
v_gene: TRBV15
CDR3aa: CATSSPGYPQHF
CDR3nt: TGTGCCACCAGCAGCCCGGGATACCCCCAGCATTTT

d_gene: NA
abundance: NA
j_gene: TRBJ1-2
v_gene: TRBV30
CDR3aa: CAWSVGQNDPTRYGYTF
CDR3nt: TGTGCCTGGAGTGTCGGGCAAAACGACCCAACCCGCTATGGCTACACCTTC

d_gene: NA
abundance: NA
j_gene: TRBJ2-1
v_gene: TRBV2
CDR3aa: CATVGTRAGNEQFF
CDR3nt: TGTGCCACCGTGGGCACCCGGGCTGGGAATGAGCAGTTCTTC

d_gene: NA
abundance: few
j_gene: TRBJ1-1
v_gene: TRBV27
CDR3aa: CASSFGRSAFF
CDR3nt: TGTGCCAGCAGTTTCGGCAGGTCGGCTTTCTTT

d_gene: NA
abundance: NA
j_gene: TRBJ2-5
v_gene: TRBV28
CDR3aa: CASSFGPGETQYF
CDR3nt: TGTGCCAGCAGTTTCGGCCCCGGCGAGACCCAGTACTTC

d_gene: NA
abundance: NA
j_gene: TRBJ1-4
v_gene: TRBV19
CDR3aa: CASSMGRGRNEKLFF
CDR3nt: TGTGCCAGTAGTATGGGGCGCGGACGGAATGAAAAACTGTTTTTT

d_gene: NA
abundance: NA
j_gene: TRBJ2-7
v_gene: TRBV7-9
CDR3aa: CASSLVTSLSYEQYF
CDR3nt: TGTGCCAGCAGCTTAGTTACTAGTCTTTCCTACGAGCAGTACTTC

d_gene: NA
abundance: NA
j_gene: TRBJ2-2
v_gene: TRBV5-6
CDR3aa: CASSLGLTGELFF
CDR3nt: TGTGCCAGCAGCTTGGGACTAACCGGGGAGCTGTTTTTT

d_gene: NA
abundance: NA
j_gene: TRBJ1-4
v_gene: TRBV4-2
CDR3aa: CASSQVTALTTNEKLFF
CDR3nt: TGTGCCAGCAGCCAAGTAACAGCTCTAACAACTAATGAAAAACTGTTTTTT

d_gene: NA
abundance: NA
j_gene: TRBJ2-5
v_gene: TRBV25-1
CDR3aa: CASLVRVLYPEIQYF
CDR3nt: TGTGCCAGCCTGGTCAGGGTATTATATCCAGAGATCCAGTACTTC

d_gene: TRBD2
abundance: NA
j_gene: TRBJ2-5
v_gene: TRBV30
CDR3aa: CAWSGLAGPQETQYF
CDR3nt: TGTGCCTGGAGTGGACTAGCGGGGCCACAAGAGACCCAGTACTTC

d_gene: TRBD1
abundance: NA
j_gene: TRBJ2-2
v_gene: TRBV29-1
CDR3aa: CSARTGGVGAGELFF
CDR3nt: TGCAGCGCCAGGACAGGCGGCGTTGGGGCCGGGGAGCTGTTTTTT

d_gene: TRBD1
abundance: NA
j_gene: TRBJ2-5
v_gene: TRBV28
CDR3aa: CASSSTGGWGETQYF
CDR3nt: TGTGCCAGCAGCTCGACAGGGGGCTGGGGAGAGACCCAGTACTTC

d_gene: TRBD1
abundance: few
j_gene: TRBJ2-2
v_gene: TRBV7-2
CDR3aa: CASSYGQGGTGELFF
CDR3nt: TGTGCCAGCAGTTACGGACAGGGTGGCACCGGGGAGCTGTTTTTT

d_gene: NA
abundance: NA
j_gene: TRBJ1-2
v_gene: TRBV29-1
CDR3aa: CSAKLDYGYTF
CDR3nt: TGCAGCGCCAAATTGGACTATGGCTACACCTTC

d_gene: NA
abundance: NA
j_gene: TRBJ1-1
v_gene: TRBV9
CDR3aa: CASSLRPGHDTEAFF
CDR3nt: TGTGCCAGCAGCCTCCGTCCGGGACACGACACTGAAGCTTTCTTT